These 21 T cell receptor beta chains share one sample of origin, sequenced in a study of control samples from healthy donors and cancer patients. Generated by immunoSEQ multiplex PCR, the TCRdb table keeps only in-frame clones and is missing some. Of over 150,000 clones in the sample, 90% to 95% are singletons; the top ten hold approximately 6%. The sample comprised blood. The receptors originated from a man aged 35 to 55 in good health.

The CDR3 DNA follows: TGTGCCAGTAAACCGGGACAATTCCTTAACTATGGCTACACCTTC. Its protein product is CASKPGQFLNYGYTF. V is TRBV19 and J is TRBJ1-2; D is perhaps TRBD1 (6 bases). The CDR3 extends over 15 amino acids. Trimming stripped 7 bases from V and 1 base from J, with 16 bases between. Germline V gene sequence: CDR1 LNHDA, CDR2 SQIVND (reference sequence).

V and J are TRBV3-1 (or the pseudogene TRBV3-2) and TRBJ2-3; D remains unclear. The germline V and J ends were trimmed by 4 bases and 2 bases, with 16 bases remaining between them. CDR1 is LGHDT and CDR2 is YNNKEL in the germline V gene (reference sequence). CDR3 size: 16 residues. This chain's CDR3 is CASSPFTLEHTDTQYF. The DNA of the CDR3 is TGTGCCAGCAGCCCGTTTACCCTTGAACACACAGATACGCAGTATTTT.

CDR3 residues: CASSHPRGTVYGYTF. CDR3 sequence (DNA): TGTGCCAGCAGCCACCCGCGGGGAACCGTCTATGGCTACACCTTC. The gene calls are TRBV14 and TRBJ1-2; D gene uncertain. Per the germline V gene, CDR1 is SGHDN and CDR2 is FVKESK. There are 15 residues in the CDR3. V was cut by 3 bases and J by 4 bases, with 15 bases left in between.

This sequence joins TRBV5-4 and TRBJ2-2; 7 bases map to TRBD1. Germline CDR1 reads SGHNT; CDR2 reads YYREEE (reference sequence). This CDR3 is built from 14 residues. The V and J ends lost 0 bases and 7 bases, in that order; junction bases with no gene match: 3. The CDR3 sequence is CASSLEGAGGELFF. As DNA, the CDR3 is TGTGCCAGCAGCTTGGAGGGGGCAGGCGGGGAGCTGTTTTTT.

The chain joins TRBV5-1 to TRBJ1-1; possible D gene TRBD1, 5 bases. Between the trimmed V and J ends, which lost 5 bases and 0 bases, there was a span of 14 bases. In germline, CDR1 is SGHRS, CDR2 YFSETQ. The CDR3 runs 15 residues. The CDR3 DNA follows: TGCGCCAGCAGTATTCCCGGGACGTTGAACACTGAAGCTTTCTTT. Residues: CASSIPGTLNTEAFF.

V and J are TRBV4-1 and TRBJ2-2, with TRBD2 identical over 12 bases. The germline V gene encodes CDR1 MGHRA and CDR2 YSYEKL. This CDR3 spans 19 amino acids. Losses at the gene ends were 1 base for V and 4 bases for J; bases not matched to a gene: 10. CDR3 sequence: CASSQVGLAGGHGTGELFF. CDR3 bases: TGCGCCAGCAGCCAAGTAGGGCTAGCGGGGGGGCATGGCACCGGGGAGCTGTTTTTT.

The chain is built from TRBV6-2 or TRBV6-3 and TRBJ1-5; maybe TRBD1 (6 bases). The V gene lost 1 base and the J gene lost 7 bases, with 17 bases spanning the gap. CDR3 length: 16 amino acids. Germline V lookup: CDR1 MNHEY, CDR2 SVGEGT. This CDR3 is CASSYWGQGIGQPQHF. CDR3 coding DNA: TGTGCCAGCAGTTACTGGGGTCAGGGGATCGGACAGCCCCAGCATTTT.

The gene calls are TRBV27 and TRBJ1-3; D gene unclear. Germline V lookup: CDR1 MNHEY, CDR2 SMNVEV (reference sequence). Trimming removed 3 bases from V and 2 bases from J, with 8 bases in between. CDR3 size: 14 residues. Here the CDR3 DNA reads TGTGCCAGCAGTTTTGGACGGACTGGAAACACCATATATTTT. It is translated as CASSFGRTGNTIYF.

V and J are TRBV5-1 and TRBJ1-4; 9 nucleotides match TRBD1. This CDR3 spans 15 amino acids. Germline lookup yields CDR1 SGHRS and CDR2 YFSETQ. V trimming: 7 bases; J trimming: 5 bases; junction bases outside the gene matches: 9. The CDR3: CASARGGQGNEKLFF. In nucleotides, the CDR3 is TGCGCCAGCGCTCGTGGGGGACAGGGAAATGAAAAACTGTTTTTT.

The chain is built from TRBV5-6 and TRBJ1-5, with no clear D. The CDR3 runs 14 residues. Germline lookup yields CDR1 SGHDT and CDR2 YYEEEE. Deletions cut 1 base from V and 3 bases from J, with 8 bases between. The CDR3: CASSLRLSNQPQHF. Here the CDR3 DNA reads TGTGCCAGCAGCTTGAGACTCTCCAATCAGCCCCAGCATTTT.

V usage is TRBV5-8 and J usage is TRBJ2-3; D not resolved. The ends were cut back, 5 bases at V and 2 bases at J, with 6 bases in the middle. The CDR3 extends over 12 amino acids. Germline V gene lookup returns CDR1 SGHTS and CDR2 YDEGEE. CDR3 in DNA: TGTGCCAGCAGAAGATACACAGATACGCAGTATTTT. Residues: CASRRYTDTQYF.

The chain uses TRBV7-8 and TRBJ2-5; 8 bases align to TRBD2. The length of the CDR3 is 17 residues. V lost 5 bases, J lost 5 bases, and 16 bases stayed unmatched. Germline V gene sequence: CDR1 SGHVS, CDR2 FQNEAQ. For the CDR3, the DNA is TGTGCCAGCAGCCCGAATCCCACCGGGGGGGCAGGGGAGACCCAGTACTTC. It is translated as CASSPNPTGGAGETQYF.

This clone was recorded once. J is TRBJ1-2 and V is TRBV6-5; tentative D call: TRBD1 (6 bases). The germline CDR1 and CDR2 sequences are MNHEY and SVGAGI. The CDR3 loop spans 15 amino acids. Trimming shortened V by 7 bases and J by 5 bases, and 20 bases separated the two germline ends. CDR3 sequence reads: CASTRDTMKNYGYTF. CDR3 DNA sequence: TGTGCCAGCACCCGGGACACCATGAAAAATTATGGCTACACCTTC.

The J gene is TRBJ1-6, the V gene TRBV28; D uncertain. The V end lost 3 bases, the J end lost 9 bases, and 9 bases lay between the germline ends. CDR1 is MDHEN, CDR2 SYDVKM, per germline. There are 13 residues in the CDR3. Here the CDR3 DNA reads TGTGCCAGCAGTTTTCGGCAGGCTTCACCCCTCCACTTT. Translating gives CASSFRQASPLHF. Filled out from reference TRBV28 and TRBJ1-6, the complete variable domain reads DVKVTQSSRYLVKRTGEKVFLECVQDMDHENMFWYRQDPGLGLRLIYFSYDVKMKEKGDIPEGYSVSREKKERFSLILESASTNQTSMYLCASSFRQASPLHFGNGTRLTVT.

The rearrangement joins TRBV28 to TRBJ1-6, with D uncertain. The CDR3 length is 13 residues. The germline gives CDR1 MDHEN, CDR2 SYDVKM. Trimming shortened V by 4 bases and J by 11 bases, and 12 bases separated the two germline ends. CDR3 sequence: CASSSDVLTPLHF. In nucleotides, the CDR3 is TGTGCCAGCAGTTCCGACGTTCTAACACCCCTCCACTTT. The whole variable domain, filled in from reference TRBV28 and TRBJ1-6, reads DVKVTQSSRYLVKRTGEKVFLECVQDMDHENMFWYRQDPGLGLRLIYFSYDVKMKEKGDIPEGYSVSREKKERFSLILESASTNQTSMYLCASSSDVLTPLHFGNGTRLTVT.

Concerning this clone itself: Other DNA variants within this sample encode the same CDR3. The V call is TRBV19, the J call TRBJ1-4; 7 bases align to TRBD1. V gave up 6 bases and J gave up 8 bases; unmatched junction bases: 9. The CDR3 runs 14 residues. In germline, CDR1 is LNHDA, CDR2 SQIVND (reference sequence). The CDR3 spells CASSIGGGREKLFF. Here the CDR3 DNA reads TGTGCCAGTAGCATCGGAGGGGGCCGGGAAAAACTGTTTTTT.

The genes are TRBV7-2 and TRBJ1-1; D might be TRBD1 (6 bases). The CDR3 loop spans 15 amino acids. Germline CDR1 and CDR2: SGHTA and FQGNSA. V lost 1 base, J lost 5 bases, and 14 bases lay in between. This CDR3 reads CASSLGGALGTEAFF. The CDR3 DNA reads TGTGCCAGCAGCTTAGGGGGGGCGTTGGGTACTGAAGCTTTCTTT.

CDR3 DNA: TGTGCCAGCAGCCCACAGACAGGGACGGGAAACACCATATATTTT. The encoded protein is CASSPQTGTGNTIYF. This chain uses TRBV9 with TRBJ1-3, with 7 nucleotides matching TRBD1. Germline V gives CDR1 SGDLS, CDR2 YYNGEE. The CDR3 is made up of 15 amino acids. After removal of 4 bases from V and 4 bases from J, the junction contained 8 bases not matched to a gene.

The V and J genes are TRBV5-1 and TRBJ2-1, with D possibly being TRBD2 (5 bases). The CDR3 contains 12 residues. Germline CDR1 SGHRS, CDR2 YFSETQ. The V and J ends lost 4 bases and 8 bases respectively, with 10 bases between them. In nucleotides, the CDR3 is TGCGCCAGCAGCCTAGAGGGCGATGAGCAGTTCTTC. Its protein product is CASSLEGDEQFF.

J is TRBJ1-4 and V is TRBV19; D not resolved. V lost 3 bases to trimming and J lost 14 bases, with 16 bases between them. This CDR3 is built from 13 residues. Germline lookup yields CDR1 LNHDA and CDR2 SQIVND (reference sequence). CDR3 residues: CASSMTAGGELFF. Written as DNA, the CDR3 is TGTGCCAGTAGTATGACGGCAGGCGGTGAGCTGTTTTTT.

To note about this clone: At one of its ends the junction is not consistent with the germline gene, which may arise from a read error. The V call is TRBV4-2, the J call TRBJ1-6; the D gene is possibly TRBD1 (6 bases). CDR1 is LGHNA and CDR2 is YNFKEQ in the germline V gene. This CDR3 is built from 18 residues. The CDR3 is CTSSSKGAQGFNNSPLHF. CDR3 sequence (DNA): TGTACCAGCAGCTCAAAGGGAGCACAGGGATTCAATAATTCACCCCTCCACTTT.